This is a list of T cell receptor beta chains from one sample in a study of T-cell reconstitution after alpha-beta-depleted transplantation in children. Each CDR3 protein is one row after TCRdb ran MiXCR on the PCR reads. The table includes around 450,000 distinct CDR3 sequences, approximately 42% detected once. Source: PBMCs, taken before TCRalphabeta/CD19-depleted stem cell transplant. The source is a girl aged 2 to 10 with aplastic anemia, due to receive a stem cell transplant. The CDR3 runs from the conserved cysteine through the conserved F or W. The D gene is left open where the match is weak. Part of the rows lack a size; the others show once, few, many or a class for expanded clones.

clone size	D gene	V gene	J gene	CDR3 DNA	CDR3 protein
NA	NA	TRBV9	TRBJ2-7	TGTGCCAGCAGCGAAAATATGGGGGGTTTCTACGAGCAGTACTTC	CASSENMGGFYEQYF
many	NA	TRBV9	TRBJ1-2	TGTGCCAGCAGCTTACGGGGGGCCGGAGGGGGCTACACCTTC	CASSLRGAGGGYTF
NA	NA	TRBV10-3	TRBJ2-5	TGTGCCATCCCTGCTCAAGAGACCCAGTACTTC	CAIPAQETQYF
NA	TRBD2	TRBV20-1	TRBJ2-3	TGCAGTGCTACGGGCTCGACTAGCGGGAGGGATACGCAGTATTTT	CSATGSTSGRDTQYF
few	TRBD1	TRBV28	TRBJ2-5	TGTGCCAGCAGTATTACAGGGGGAGAGACCCAGTACTTC	CASSITGGETQYF
many	TRBD2	TRBV2	TRBJ2-1	TGTGCCAGCAGTGGAACTAGCGGGAGGAATGAGCAGTTCTTC	CASSGTSGRNEQFF
NA	NA	TRBV6-1	TRBJ2-6	TGTGCCAGCACCGAGGCCCCATTAACTGGGGCCAACGTCCTGACTTTC	CASTEAPLTGANVLTF
NA	NA	TRBV20-1	TRBJ2-7	TGCAGTGCTAGACTGGGACCCGGGGTGGGGGAGCAGTACTTC	CSARLGPGVGEQYF
many	TRBD2	TRBV7-9	TRBJ2-7	TGTGCCAGCAGCCCCCAACTAGCGGGACACTACGAGCAGTACTTC	CASSPQLAGHYEQYF
NA	NA	TRBV7-3	TRBJ1-3	TGTGCCAGCAGCGTAACGGGTACTGGAAACACCATATATTTT	CASSVTGTGNTIYF
few	NA	TRBV7-2	TRBJ1-2	TGTGCCAGCAGCTTATATCCACCAACAGTATATGGCTACACCTTC	CASSLYPPTVYGYTF
few	NA	TRBV14	TRBJ1-2	TGTGCCAGCAGCCCGGACGGCCCTAACTATGGCTACACCTTC	CASSPDGPNYGYTF
many	NA	TRBV27	TRBJ2-5	TGTGCCAGCAGCATTCCAGGGGAGGCGACCCAGTACTTC	CASSIPGEATQYF
few	NA	TRBV7-2	TRBJ2-3	TGTGCCAGCAGCTTATCCGGCGACGGGGCAGATACGCAGTATTTT	CASSLSGDGADTQYF
few	NA	TRBV6-5	TRBJ1-1	TGTGCCAGCAGTTATTCCGGCGGGGTCGCTGAAGCTTTCTTT	CASSYSGGVAEAFF
NA	NA	TRBV4-1	TRBJ2-3	TGCGCCAGCAGCCAAGCAGGGAAGTCAGATACGCAGTATTTT	CASSQAGKSDTQYF
NA	NA	TRBV27	TRBJ1-1	TGTGCCAGCAGTTTCGAAGTAAAGGTCAGGGGAGGCCTGAACACTGAAGCTTTCTTT	CASSFEVKVRGGLNTEAFF
many	TRBD1	TRBV29-1	TRBJ2-7	TGCAGCGTTGTCCTGACAGGGGGCTCCTACGAGCAGTACTTC	CSVVLTGGSYEQYF
NA	NA	TRBV18	TRBJ2-1	TGTGCCAGCTCACCAGGACGGGGGCTCTACAATGAGCAGTTCTTC	CASSPGRGLYNEQFF
NA	NA	TRBV5-3	TRBJ2-3	TGTGCCAGAAGCTTTGGAGACAATCCTAGCACAGATACGCAGTATTTT	CARSFGDNPSTDTQYF
NA	NA	TRBV12-3/TRBV12-4	TRBJ2-7	TGTGCCAGCAGCTCAGGGCAGGGAAACTACGAGCAGTACTTC	CASSSGQGNYEQYF
many	NA	TRBV5-1	TRBJ1-6	TGCGCCAGCAGCTCATACTCTAGGACAGCGACGAATAATTCACCCCTCCACTTT	CASSSYSRTATNNSPLHF